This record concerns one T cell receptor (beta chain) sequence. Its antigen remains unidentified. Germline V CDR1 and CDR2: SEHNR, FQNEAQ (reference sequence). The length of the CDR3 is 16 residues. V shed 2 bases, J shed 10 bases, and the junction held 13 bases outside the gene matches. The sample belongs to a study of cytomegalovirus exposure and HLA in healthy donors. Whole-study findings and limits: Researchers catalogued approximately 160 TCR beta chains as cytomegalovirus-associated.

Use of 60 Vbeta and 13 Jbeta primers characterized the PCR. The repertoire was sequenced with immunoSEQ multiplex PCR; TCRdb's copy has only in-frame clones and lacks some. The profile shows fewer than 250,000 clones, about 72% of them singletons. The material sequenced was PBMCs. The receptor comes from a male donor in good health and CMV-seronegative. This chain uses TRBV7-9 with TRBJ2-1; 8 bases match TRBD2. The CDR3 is CASSLTSGGYVVEQFF. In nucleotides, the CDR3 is TGTGCCAGCAGCTTAACTAGCGGCGGGTACGTCGTGGAGCAGTTCTTC. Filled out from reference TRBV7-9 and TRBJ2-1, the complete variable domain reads DTGVSQNPRHKITKRGQNVTFRCDPISEHNRLYWYRQTLGQGPEFLTYFQNEAQLEKSRLLSDRFSAERPKGSFSTLEIQRTEQGDSAMYLCASSLTSGGYVVEQFFGPGTRLTVL.